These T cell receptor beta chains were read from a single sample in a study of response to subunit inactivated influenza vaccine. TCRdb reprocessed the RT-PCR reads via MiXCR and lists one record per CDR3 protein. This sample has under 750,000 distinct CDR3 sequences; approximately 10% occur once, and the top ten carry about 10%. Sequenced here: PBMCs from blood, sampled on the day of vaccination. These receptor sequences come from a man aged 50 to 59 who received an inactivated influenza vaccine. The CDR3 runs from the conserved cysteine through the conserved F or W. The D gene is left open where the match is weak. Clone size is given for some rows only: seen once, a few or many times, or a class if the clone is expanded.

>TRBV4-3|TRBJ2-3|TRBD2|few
CASSQELSGGVPDTQYF
TGCGCCAGCAGCCAAGAGCTCAGCGGGGGGGTCCCAGATACGCAGTATTTT
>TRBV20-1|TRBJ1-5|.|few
CSARDLRTGSWENQPQHF
TGCAGTGCTAGAGATCTTAGAACAGGGAGTTGGGAAAATCAGCCCCAGCATTTT
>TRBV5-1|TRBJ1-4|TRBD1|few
CASSTGQKLISAPEKLFF
TGCGCCAGCAGCACGGGACAGAAACTAATCTCCGCCCCCGAAAAACTGTTTTTT
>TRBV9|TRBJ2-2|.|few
CASSVTPTAGELFF
TGTGCCAGCAGCGTAACGCCGACCGCCGGGGAGCTGTTTTTT
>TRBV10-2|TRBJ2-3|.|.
CASSGPSQDTQYF
TGCGCCAGCAGTGGGCCTAGCCAAGATACGCAGTATTTT
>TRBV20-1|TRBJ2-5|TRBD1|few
CSARDQTGYVETQYF
TGCAGTGCTAGAGATCAGACAGGGTATGTGGAGACCCAGTACTTC
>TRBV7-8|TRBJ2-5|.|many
CASSFDPGYQETQYF
TGTGCCAGCAGCTTCGACCCTGGATATCAAGAGACCCAGTACTTC
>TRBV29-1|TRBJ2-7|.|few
CSVRELSYEQYF
TGCAGCGTCAGGGAACTCTCCTACGAGCAGTACTTC
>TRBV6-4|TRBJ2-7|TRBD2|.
CASSGTSGDNYEQYF
TGTGCCAGCAGCGGAACTAGCGGAGATAACTACGAGCAGTACTTC
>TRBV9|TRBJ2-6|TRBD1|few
CASSVGTVNSGANVLTF
TGTGCCAGCAGCGTGGGGACAGTAAACTCTGGGGCCAACGTCCTGACTTTC
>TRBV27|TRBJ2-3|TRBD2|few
CASSKGLAGGADTQYF
TGTGCCAGCAGCAAGGGACTAGCGGGAGGGGCAGATACGCAGTATTTT
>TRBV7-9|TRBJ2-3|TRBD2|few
CASSLPTSGAPWQYF
TGTGCCAGCAGCCTTCCGACTAGCGGGGCTCCCTGGCAGTATTTT
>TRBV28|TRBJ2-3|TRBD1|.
CASSWTGGWGTDTQYF
TGTGCCAGCAGTTGGACAGGGGGTTGGGGCACAGATACGCAGTATTTT
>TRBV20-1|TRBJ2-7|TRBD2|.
CSAPSFLAGTYEQYF
TGCAGTGCTCCCTCTTTCCTAGCGGGAACCTACGAGCAGTACTTC
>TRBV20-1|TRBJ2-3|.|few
CSANPGLSTDTQYF
TGCAGTGCTAACCCGGGACTTAGCACAGATACGCAGTATTTT
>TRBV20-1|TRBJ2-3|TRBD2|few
CSALGGAGDLGSSIDTQYF
TGCAGTGCACTGGGGGGAGCGGGGGACTTGGGGTCTTCTATTGATACGCAGTATTTT
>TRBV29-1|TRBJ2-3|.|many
CSVRTEYTDTQYF
TGCAGCGTTCGGACAGAGTACACAGATACGCAGTATTTT
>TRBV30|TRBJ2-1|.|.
CAWSAEGPEQFF
TGTGCCTGGAGTGCGGAGGGTCCTGAGCAGTTCTTC
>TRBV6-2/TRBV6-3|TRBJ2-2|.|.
CASRVTGPNTGELFF
TGTGCCAGCAGGGTGACAGGACCCAACACCGGGGAGCTGTTTTTT
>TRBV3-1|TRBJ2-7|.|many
CASSQIWGGAFSGEQYF
TGTGCCAGCAGCCAAATCTGGGGGGGGGCCTTCTCTGGCGAGCAGTACTTC
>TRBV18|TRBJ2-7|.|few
CASSATPTYEQYF
TGTGCCAGCTCAGCTACACCAACCTACGAGCAGTACTTC
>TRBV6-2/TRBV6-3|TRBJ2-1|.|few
CASRPTGPLPYNEQFF
TGTGCCAGCAGACCGACCGGGCCTTTGCCTTACAATGAGCAGTTCTTC
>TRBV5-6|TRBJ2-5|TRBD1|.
CASSAQGARVTQYF
TGTGCCAGCAGCGCACAGGGGGCGCGAGTGACCCAGTACTTC
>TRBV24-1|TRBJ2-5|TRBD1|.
CATSDSGTGDQETQYF
TGTGCCACCAGTGATTCCGGGACAGGAGACCAAGAGACCCAGTACTTC
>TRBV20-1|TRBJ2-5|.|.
CSARSPDSQETQYF
TGCAGTGCCAGATCACCCGACAGTCAAGAGACCCAGTACTTC
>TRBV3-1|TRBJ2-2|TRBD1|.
CASTRDRAAGELFF
TGTGCCAGCACCCGGGACAGGGCGGCCGGGGAGCTGTTTTTT
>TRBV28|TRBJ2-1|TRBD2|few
CASKRDTVWEQFF
TGTGCCAGCAAGCGGGATACCGTTTGGGAGCAGTTCTTC
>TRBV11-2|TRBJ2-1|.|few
CASSVGGTYNEQFF
TGTGCCAGCAGCGTTGGGGGGACCTACAATGAGCAGTTCTTC
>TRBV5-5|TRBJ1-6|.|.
CASSRGYNSPLHF
TGTGCCAGCAGCCGTGGGTATAATTCACCCCTCCACTTT
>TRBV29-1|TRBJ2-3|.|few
CSVETLTDTQYF
TGCAGCGTCGAGACCCTCACAGATACGCAGTATTTT
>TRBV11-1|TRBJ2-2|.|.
CASSPWTDNTGELFF
TGTGCCAGCAGCCCCTGGACCGACAACACCGGGGAGCTGTTTTTT
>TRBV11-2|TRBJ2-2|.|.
CASSLGDSEGYYTGELFF
TGTGCCAGCAGCCTGGGTGATAGCGAGGGTTATTACACCGGGGAGCTGTTTTTT
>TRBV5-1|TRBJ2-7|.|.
CASSLLLSSYEQYF
TGCGCCAGTAGCTTACTCCTAAGCTCCTACGAGCAGTACTTC
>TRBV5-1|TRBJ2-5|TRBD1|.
CASSIGQVFGEETQYF
TGCGCCAGCAGCATAGGACAGGTTTTTGGGGAAGAGACCCAGTACTTC
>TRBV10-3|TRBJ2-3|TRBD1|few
CAISPGQEHLVDTQYF
TGTGCCATCAGTCCGGGACAGGAACACCTCGTGGATACGCAGTATTTT
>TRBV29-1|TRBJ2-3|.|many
CSVISVGYTDTQYF
TGCAGCGTTATCTCGGTGGGGTACACAGATACGCAGTATTTT
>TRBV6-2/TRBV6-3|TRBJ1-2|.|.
CASSPGTYGYTF
TGTGCCAGCAGTCCCGGGACCTATGGCTACACCTTC
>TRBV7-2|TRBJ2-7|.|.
CASSLRGGDTPYEQYF
TGTGCCAGCAGCTTGAGGGGGGGGGACACCCCGTACGAGCAGTACTTC
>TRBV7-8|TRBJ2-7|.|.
CASSLETPGLSSYEQYF
TGTGCCAGCAGCTTAGAGACACCGGGCCTCAGCTCCTACGAGCAGTACTTC
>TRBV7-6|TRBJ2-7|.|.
CASSFQGEPYEQYF
TGTGCCAGCAGCTTTCAGGGAGAACCCTACGAGCAGTACTTC
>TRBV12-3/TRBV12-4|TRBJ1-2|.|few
CASKLGRGLGYTF
TGTGCCTCAAAGCTGGGCAGGGGACTCGGCTACACCTTC
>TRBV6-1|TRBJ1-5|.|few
CASSTGGRYMHF
TGTGCCAGCAGTACTGGGGGGAGGTACATGCATTTT
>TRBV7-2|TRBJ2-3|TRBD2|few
CASSSTSGVAADTQYF
TGTGCCAGCAGTTCTACTAGCGGGGTAGCCGCAGATACGCAGTATTTT
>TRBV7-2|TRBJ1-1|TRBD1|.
CATQGQRYTEAFF
TGTGCTACCCAGGGACAGCGGTACACTGAAGCTTTCTTT
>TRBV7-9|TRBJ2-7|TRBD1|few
CASSLQGALYEQYF
TGTGCCAGCAGCCTACAGGGGGCTTTATACGAGCAGTACTTC
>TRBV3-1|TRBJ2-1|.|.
CASSQWTSKGNEQFF
TGTGCCAGCAGCCAATGGACCTCAAAGGGGAATGAGCAGTTCTTC
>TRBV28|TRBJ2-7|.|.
CASSPSGAYEQYF
TGTGCCAGCAGTCCCTCGGGGGCCTACGAGCAGTACTTC
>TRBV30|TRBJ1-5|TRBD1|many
CAWTSNRGYQPQHF
TGTGCCTGGACCTCAAACAGGGGGTATCAGCCCCAGCATTTT
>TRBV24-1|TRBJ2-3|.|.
CATSELQRDTQYF
TGTGCCACCAGTGAACTTCAGAGAGATACGCAGTATTTT
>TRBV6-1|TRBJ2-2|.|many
CASSTMGRGLPGELFF
TGTGCCAGCAGTACCATGGGGAGGGGGCTGCCCGGGGAGCTGTTTTTT
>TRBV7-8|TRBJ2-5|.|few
CASSPSRWASQDGTQYF
TGTGCCAGCAGCCCCAGTCGTTGGGCTTCACAAGACGGGACCCAGTACTTC
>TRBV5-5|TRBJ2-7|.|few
CASSLVGRAYEQYF
TGTGCCAGCAGCTTGGTGGGAAGGGCCTACGAGCAGTACTTC
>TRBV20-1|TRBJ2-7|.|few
CSANPGVNYEQYF
TGCAGTGCTAATCCAGGGGTGAACTACGAGCAGTACTTC
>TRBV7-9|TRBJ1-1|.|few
CASSEGETEAFF
TGTGCCAGCAGCGAGGGAGAGACTGAAGCTTTCTTT
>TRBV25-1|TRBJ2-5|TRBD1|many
CASSNQGAVETQYF
TGTGCCAGCAGTAACCAGGGGGCGGTTGAGACCCAGTACTTC
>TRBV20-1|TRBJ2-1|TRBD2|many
CSAGGLAWNEQFF
TGCAGTGCTGGGGGACTAGCGTGGAATGAGCAGTTCTTC
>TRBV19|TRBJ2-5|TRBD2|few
CASSPAGGKETQYF
TGTGCCAGTAGTCCGGCGGGAGGCAAAGAGACCCAGTACTTC
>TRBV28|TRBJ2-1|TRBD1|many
CASGQGGRFF
TGTGCCAGCGGACAGGGGGGACGGTTCTTC